This T cell receptor beta chain was found in a study of blood T cell repertoires in COVID-19. Here immunoSEQ multiplex PCR was the method, and the copy in TCRdb shows in-frame clones only, minus some. In the table there are 150,000 to 200,000 clones, almost 85% of which are singletons. In this sample, this clone turned up once. The V end was cut by 4 bases, the J end by 3 bases, with 2 bases between. The CDR3 covers 10 residues. The clonotype comes from a man aged 18 to 29 with active or convalescent COVID-19. V and J are TRBV5-3 and TRBJ2-7; no reliable D call. TRBV5-3 is an ORF, with its function uncertain. The sequencing input was peripheral blood. The CDR3 DNA follows: TGTGCCAGAAGCCGCTACGAGCAGTACTTC. This encodes CARSRYEQYF.